The entry below describes one T cell receptor beta chain. Its specificity is unknown. This sample was included in a study of cytomegalovirus exposure and HLA in healthy donors. Study-wide points: Association of a missense DCLRE1C variant with TCR beta V- and J-gene trimming was reported in a later analysis. High sensitivity and specificity were reportedly achieved when the classifier diagnosed cytomegalovirus status.

The V and J ends lost 0 bases and 11 bases respectively, with 18 bases between them. The CDR3 sequence is 15 residues long. Germline CDR1 SGHTS, CDR2 YDEGEE. The PCR used 60 Vbeta and 13 Jbeta primers. Produced via immunoSEQ multiplex PCR; TCRdb's table is partial and in-frame only. The sample has approximately 170,000 clones, approximately 73% seen once. The chain has TRBV5-8 and TRBJ1-3; TRBD1 is a possible D gene (5 bases). This clonotype was sampled from a woman between 18 and 29 years old in good health and CMV-seropositive. Sequencing was done on a sample of PBMCs. CDR3 sequence: CASSLGVKSVGAIYF. The CDR3 DNA is TGTGCCAGCAGCTTGGGAGTCAAATCCGTAGGGGCCATATATTTT.